The 9 T cell receptor beta chains listed next were all sequenced from one sample in a study of Ad26.COV2.S vaccination and SARS-CoV-2 variants. Treatment specified: 15 to 20 received Ad26.COV2.S at low or high dose, single or two shots; five or six received placebo; per-sample allocation not given. Day 63 following the first vaccine or placebo injection was when the samples were taken. The data were produced by immunoSEQ multiplex PCR, yet TCRdb's version contains in-frame clones alone and is incomplete. The table shows some 340,000 clones, with 70% to 90% occurring only once. Sequenced material: peripheral blood, taken in a trial of Ad26.COV2.S vaccine versus placebo. The receptors here all came from a person between 18 and 60 years old who received the Ad26.COV2.S COVID-19 vaccine or a placebo.

As DNA, the CDR3 is TGTGCCAGCAGCAAAGGTAGGGTCCTCTCTGGAAACACCATATATTTT. Translating it yields CASSKGRVLSGNTIYF. This chain links TRBV21-1 with TRBJ1-3. TRBV21-1 represents a pseudogene. This CDR3 is built from 16 residues.

CDR3 DNA sequence: TGCGCCAGCAGCCAACAAGGACAGGGCGCCTACGAGCAGTACTTC. Protein sequence: CASSQQGQGAYEQYF. The chain has TRBV4-3 and TRBJ2-7; TRBD1 aligns across 8 bases. V was pared by 2 bases and J by 2 bases, with 5 bases of the junction left unmatched. The CDR3 runs 15 residues. Germline CDR1 and CDR2: LGHNA and YSLEER.

The V and J genes are TRBV18 and TRBJ2-5; unclear D gene. Trimming cost V 1 base and J 2 bases, with 11 bases left between them. Germline-derived CDR1 and CDR2 are KGHSH and LQKENI. CDR3 length: 15 residues. The CDR3 sequence is CASSPLVVGQETQYF. In DNA form, the CDR3 reads TGTGCCAGCTCACCACTGGTGGTTGGACAAGAGACCCAGTACTTC.

The rearrangement joins TRBV11-2 to TRBJ1-3, with 7 bases that match TRBD1. This CDR3 spans 16 amino acids. CDR1 and CDR2 from the germline V gene are SGHAT and FQNNGV. The trim removed 5 bases at V and 3 bases at J, leaving 10 bases unmatched. CDR3 residues: CASSLGQTSFGNTIYF. CDR3 nucleotides: TGTGCCAGCAGCCTGGGACAGACCTCTTTTGGAAACACCATATATTTT.

The chain is built from TRBV6-2 or TRBV6-3 and TRBJ1-6, with a tentative D call TRBD1 (5 bases). CDR3 size: 13 residues. CDR1 and CDR2 (germline): MNHEY, SVGEGT. V lost 5 bases and J lost 10, with 12 bases in between. CDR3 DNA sequence: TGTGCCAGCAGTATCCTACGGGGGTCACCCCTCCACTTT. Translation: CASSILRGSPLHF.

V and J are TRBV30 and TRBJ2-5; 9 positions agree with TRBD2. CDR1 is GTSNPN and CDR2 is SVGIG in the germline V gene (reference sequence). The ends lost 0 bases at V and 5 bases at J; junction bases unmatched: 10. The CDR3 runs 16 residues. CDR3 DNA sequence: TGTGCCTGGAGTGTACGAGGCGGGGGGGCCCGGGAGACCCAGTACTTC. Residues: CAWSVRGGGARETQYF.

The V gene is TRBV30, the J gene TRBJ1-4; no firm D call. CDR3 size: 17 residues. CDR1 is GTSNPN and CDR2 is SVGIG in the germline V gene (reference sequence). V was clipped by 2 bases and J by 7 bases, with 23 bases between them. The CDR3 DNA sequence: TGTGCCTGGAGTACCGGGGAGACACCACGTAGTGGTGAAAAACTGTTTTTT. Residues: CAWSTGETPRSGEKLFF.

The rearrangement joins TRBV3-1 (or the pseudogene TRBV3-2) to TRBJ1-3, with a possible D match to TRBD1 (5 bases). Germline V gives CDR1 LGHDT, CDR2 YNNKEL (reference sequence). Trimming left V 9 bases short and J 0 bases short, with 6 bases between. This CDR3 contains 12 residues. The CDR3 DNA sequence: TGTGCCAGTGGGACCTCTGGAAACACCATATATTTT. This codes for CASGTSGNTIYF.

The chain combines TRBV19 with TRBJ1-2; D is uncertain. The CDR3 is 14 residues long. Trimming stripped 3 bases from V and 8 bases from J, with 16 bases between. Germline assignment: CDR1 LNHDA and CDR2 SQIVND (reference sequence). CDR3 protein: CASSIGEKYRGYTF. The CDR3 nucleotides are TGTGCCAGTAGTATCGGGGAAAAGTATAGGGGCTACACCTTC.